This TCR beta chain was found in a study of PD-L1 blockade in urothelial cancer (dated 2017 in TCRdb). For context, the study as a whole: All patients started therapy in about 2014 and received atezolizumab 1,200 mg intravenously every 3 weeks. About 90% of the roughly 30 patients were identified as males with urothelial cancer of bladder origin, and a prior smoking history was reported by 18 of 29 patients. An ECOG performance status of 0 or 1 was recorded for the patients, and 0 to 3 prior chemotherapy regimens had been received by the patients. Blood samples were analyzed 3 weeks after the start of treatment (second dose) and 6 weeks after the start of treatment. Blood samples yielded a median of about 150,000 T cells and 65,000 to 95,000 unique TCRs, with median clonality approximately 0.08. The study was an exploratory multi-omic analysis of somatic, immune and clinical correlates of response to PD-L1 blockade with atezolizumab in urothelial cancer. Pretreatment tumor samples and matched peripheral blood, collected serially before and after atezolizumab treatment, underwent TCR sequencing. Progression-free survival longer than 6 months counted as durable clinical benefit, and TCR features were additionally tested against both progression-free and overall survival. In the same patients who had TCR sequencing, pretreatment tumors also underwent whole exome sequencing and RNA sequencing. Roughly 10 patients achieved durable clinical benefit and approximately 20 did not. Some 30 patients had pretreatment blood TCR-seq, roughly 25 had at least one posttreatment blood collection, and roughly 25 had tumor TCR-seq. What the research found in general, with its limitations: A pretreatment peripheral blood TCR clonality below the median was linked to improved progression-free and overall survival. At 3 weeks after the start of treatment, tumor-associated TCR clones in peripheral blood had expanded more in patients with durable benefit (n ≈ 20, p = 0.022). Because the sample size was small (n of about 30) and many exploratory analyses were performed, the results are intended to be hypothesis-generating.

With regard to this clone: It lacks a known antigen. Base qualities are not provided; no much larger clone lies one nucleotide away.

V lost 3 bases and J lost 4 bases, and the count of bases not matched to a germline gene is 8. From cysteine to phenylalanine, the CDR3 is 16 amino acids long. Only the CDR3 portion is preserved as DNA: 48 bases, with reading frame beginning at the first base. CDR1 and CDR2 (ENHRY, SYGVKD) derive from the germline V gene. According to the study, the label for this sample's time point signals: pretreatment peripheral blood. The cohort included 29 patients with locally advanced or metastatic urothelial carcinoma who were treated at Memorial Sloan Kettering on a trial protocol. Peripheral blood mononuclear cells were collected pretreatment and during treatment, at between 1 and 8 total time points per patient. The Qiagen DNeasy Blood extraction kit was used to purify genomic DNA from total PBMCs and tumor samples. PBMCs were collected pretreatment and during treatment, and were isolated and stored as previously described.

Synthetic TCR analog templates were spiked into each PCR so that absolute template abundance could be estimated from read counts. TCRbeta CDR3 regions were amplified from genomic DNA with bias-controlled V and J gene primers using the immunoSEQ assay. Sequencing of rearranged TCRbeta segments was done at approximately 20X coverage. In the paper's pipeline: Clustering was used to correct sequencing errors, and CDR3s were annotated against IMGT so that V, D and J genes could be assigned. Downstream analyses used only productive TCRbeta rearrangements and left out out-of-frame or stop-codon sequences. To compute clonality, Shannon entropy was normalized by the log of the number of unique productive sequences and then subtracted from one. Clones differing between time points or between blood and tumor were identified by Fisher's exact test with Benjamini-Hochberg correction at adjusted p below 0.01. TCRdb carries this immuneACCESS record with in-frame sequences only. Its versions omit some clonotypes, under half of them owing to an unresolved V gene in the studies checked, with the rest unexplained. V, J and clone size reflect that table, while D and trimming were determined from the DNA. This sample has 35,000 to 45,000 clones in its table, and approximately 93% of those were observed once. The ten largest clones capture around 11% of the sample.

This sequence uses TRBV10-3 and TRBJ2-1; TRBD2 matches 8 bases in the middle. Sequencing was performed on PBMCs, taken around atezolizumab (anti-PD-L1) treatment. The sequence derives from a woman aged 60 to 75 with urothelial cancer. CDR3 region: CAISDTSGGTYNEQFF. The sequenced DNA is TGTGCCATCAGTGATACGTCGGGAGGGACGTACAATGAGCAGTTCTTC.